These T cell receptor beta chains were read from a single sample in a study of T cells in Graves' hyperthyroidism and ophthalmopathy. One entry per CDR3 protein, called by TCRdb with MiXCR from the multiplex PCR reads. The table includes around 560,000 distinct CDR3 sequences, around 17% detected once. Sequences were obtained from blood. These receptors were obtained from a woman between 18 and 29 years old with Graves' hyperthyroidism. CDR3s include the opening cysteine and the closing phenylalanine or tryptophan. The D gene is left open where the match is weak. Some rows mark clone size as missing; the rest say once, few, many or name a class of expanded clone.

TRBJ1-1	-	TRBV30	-	CAWSELVGMNTEAFF	TGTGCCTGGAGTGAGCTGGTGGGAATGAACACTGAAGCTTTCTTT
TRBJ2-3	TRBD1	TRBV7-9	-	CASSPSGTGVGTDTQCF	TGTGCCAGCAGCCCTTCCGGGACAGGGGTTGGAACAGATACGCAGTGTTTT
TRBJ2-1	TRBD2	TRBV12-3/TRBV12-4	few	CATKLAGGGNEQFF	TGTGCCACAAAACTAGCGGGAGGAGGCAATGAGCAGTTCTTC
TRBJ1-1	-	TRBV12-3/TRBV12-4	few	CASSRTPGDAFF	TGTGCCAGCAGCCGAACCCCCGGCGACGCTTTCTTT
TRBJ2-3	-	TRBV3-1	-	CAGQAALDTQYF	TGTGCCGGCCAGGCAGCCCTCGATACGCAGTATTTT
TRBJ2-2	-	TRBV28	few	CASSRLDSTGELFF	TGTGCCAGCAGTCGCCTCGATAGCACCGGGGAGCTGTTTTTT
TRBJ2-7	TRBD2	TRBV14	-	CASSGQGLAEQYF	TGTGCCAGCAGCGGTCAGGGACTAGCCGAGCAGTACTTC
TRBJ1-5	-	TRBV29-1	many	CSVPGGCQPQHF	TGCAGCGTTCCCGGGGGCTGTCAGCCCCAGCATTTT
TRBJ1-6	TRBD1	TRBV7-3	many	CASSQTTGMDSPLHF	TGTGCCAGCAGCCAGACGACAGGGATGGATTCACCCCTCCACTTT
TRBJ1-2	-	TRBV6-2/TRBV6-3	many	CASRVVTGPYGYTF	TGTGCCAGCAGAGTCGTAACTGGACCTTATGGCTACACCTTC
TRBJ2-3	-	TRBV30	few	CAWSPLLTTDTQYF	TGTGCCTGGAGTCCCTTATTGACCACAGATACGCAGTATTTT
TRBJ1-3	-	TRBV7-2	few	CASSNRDISGNTIYF	TGTGCCAGCAGCAACCGGGACATCTCTGGAAACACCATATATTTT
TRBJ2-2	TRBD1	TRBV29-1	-	CSVRTGISGELFF	TGCAGCGTTAGGACAGGGATTTCCGGGGAGCTGTTTTTT
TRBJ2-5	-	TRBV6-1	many	CASSESREAQYF	TGTGCCAGCAGTGAATCGAGGGAGGCCCAGTACTTC
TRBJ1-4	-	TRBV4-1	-	CASSQAGGGASEKLFF	TGCGCCAGCAGCCAAGCCGGAGGAGGGGCTAGCGAAAAACTGTTTTTT
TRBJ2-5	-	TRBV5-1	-	CASSFRDALYF	TGCGCCAGCAGCTTTCGCGACGCTTTGTACTTC
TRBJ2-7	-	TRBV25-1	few	CASSEAGEGEQYF	TGTGCCAGCAGTGAAGCAGGGGAGGGCGAGCAGTACTTC
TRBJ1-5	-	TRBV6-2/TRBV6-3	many	CASRTGRNQPQHF	TGTGCCAGCAGAACAGGGCGCAATCAGCCCCAGCATTTT
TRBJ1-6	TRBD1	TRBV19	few	CASSQRNMGQGDVRYNSPLHF	TGTGCCAGTAGTCAACGCAATATGGGACAGGGAGACGTCCGGTATAATTCACCCCTCCACTTT
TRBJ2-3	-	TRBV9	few	CASSVSRSTDTQYF	TGTGCCAGCAGCGTTTCTCGGAGTACAGATACGCAGTATTTT
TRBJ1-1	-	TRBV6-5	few	CASSYSMYLTEAFF	TGTGCCAGCAGTTACTCGATGTATCTCACTGAAGCTTTCTTT
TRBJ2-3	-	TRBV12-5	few	CASGLVRLPPDTQYF	TGTGCTAGTGGTTTGGTACGATTACCCCCAGATACGCAGTATTTT
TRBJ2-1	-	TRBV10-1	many	CASSESGRNEQFF	TGCGCCAGCAGTGAGTCGGGTCGCAATGAGCAGTTCTTC
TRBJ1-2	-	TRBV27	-	CASTTLLGGVYGYTF	TGTGCCAGCACCACCTTACTGGGGGGCGTCTATGGCTACACCTTC
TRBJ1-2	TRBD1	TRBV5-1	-	CASRGQGLPLSGYTF	TGCGCCAGCAGAGGACAGGGTCTGCCCCTCTCTGGCTACACCTTC
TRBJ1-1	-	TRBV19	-	CASSMVGQADTEAFF	TGTGCCAGTAGTATGGTCGGGCAGGCGGACACTGAAGCTTTCTTT
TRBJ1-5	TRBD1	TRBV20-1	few	CSAKRDRVDQPQHF	TGCAGTGCTAAGCGGGACAGGGTGGATCAGCCCCAGCATTTT
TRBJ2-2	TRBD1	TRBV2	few	CASSDRGHITGELFF	TGTGCCAGCAGCGACAGGGGGCATATCACCGGGGAGCTGTTTTTT
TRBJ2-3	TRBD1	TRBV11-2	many	CASRFRGPGTDTQYF	TGTGCCAGCCGTTTTAGGGGGCCGGGCACAGATACGCAGTATTTT
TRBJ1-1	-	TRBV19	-	CASSISNTEAFF	TGTGCCAGTAGTATATCAAACACTGAAGCTTTCTTT
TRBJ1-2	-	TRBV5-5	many	CASSLASEVGGYTF	TGTGCCAGCAGCTTGGCCTCGGAGGTTGGTGGCTACACCTTC
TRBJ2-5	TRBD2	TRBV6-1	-	CASGGLAAGAQETQYF	TGTGCCAGCGGGGGACTAGCGGCTGGGGCGCAAGAGACCCAGTACTTC
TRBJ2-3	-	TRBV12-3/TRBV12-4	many	CASSFVNTDTQYF	TGTGCCAGCAGTTTTGTAAACACAGATACGCAGTATTTT
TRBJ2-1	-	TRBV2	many	CASTTGNEQFF	TGTGCCAGCACCACCGGGAATGAGCAGTTCTTC
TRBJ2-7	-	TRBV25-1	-	CASSEWDARDPYEQYF	TGTGCCAGCAGTGAATGGGACGCTCGGGATCCCTACGAGCAGTACTTC
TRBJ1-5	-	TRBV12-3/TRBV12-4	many	CASSPTESNQPQHF	TGTGCCAGCAGTCCGACAGAGAGCAATCAGCCCCAGCATTTT
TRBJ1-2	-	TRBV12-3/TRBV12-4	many	CASRKFLSHTF	TGTGCCAGCAGGAAGTTCCTTTCCCACACCTTC
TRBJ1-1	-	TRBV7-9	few	CASSSGSRVDTEAFF	TGTGCCAGCAGCTCCGGGTCGAGAGTGGATACTGAAGCTTTCTTT
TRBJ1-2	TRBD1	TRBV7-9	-	CASSLPGGGYGYTF	TGTGCCAGCAGCTTACCAGGGGGTGGCTATGGCTACACCTTC
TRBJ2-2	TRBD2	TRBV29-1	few	CSVEGGRAGELFF	TGCAGCGTTGAAGGAGGGAGGGCCGGGGAGCTGTTTTTT
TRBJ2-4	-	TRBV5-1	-	CASSLGPSRLAKNIQYF	TGCGCCAGCAGCTTGGGCCCTAGCAGACTAGCCAAAAACATTCAGTACTTC
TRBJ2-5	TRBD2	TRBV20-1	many	CSALAGGQETQYF	TGCAGTGCTCTAGCGGGGGGGCAAGAGACCCAGTACTTC
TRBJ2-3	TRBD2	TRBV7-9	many	CASSSPLSGTLSGTDTQYF	TGTGCCAGCAGCTCCCCCCTTAGCGGGACCCTATCCGGCACAGATACGCAGTATTTT
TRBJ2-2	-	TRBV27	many	CASNRNWNTGELFF	TGTGCCAGTAACAGGAACTGGAACACCGGGGAGCTGTTTTTT
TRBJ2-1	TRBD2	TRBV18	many	CASSPIGGSYEQFF	TGTGCCAGCTCACCAATCGGCGGGAGCTATGAGCAGTTCTTC
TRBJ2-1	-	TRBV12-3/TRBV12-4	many	CASSSYAASGINEQFF	TGTGCCAGCAGTTCCTACGCAGCCTCGGGCATCAATGAGCAGTTCTTC
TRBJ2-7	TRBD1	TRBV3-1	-	CASSQEKAWQGVSYEQYF	TGTGCCAGCAGCCAAGAAAAAGCGTGGCAGGGGGTCTCCTACGAGCAGTACTTC
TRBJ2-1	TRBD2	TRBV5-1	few	CASSLTSGNEQFF	TGCGCCAGCAGCTTGACTAGCGGCAATGAGCAGTTCTTC
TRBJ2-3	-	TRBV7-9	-	CASSFQARDTQYF	TGTGCCAGCAGCTTTCAGGCGCGGGATACGCAGTATTTT
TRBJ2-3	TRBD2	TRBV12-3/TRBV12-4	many	CASSPGGLAGGITDTQYF	TGTGCCAGCAGTCCCGGGGGACTAGCGGGAGGCATCACAGATACGCAGTATTTT
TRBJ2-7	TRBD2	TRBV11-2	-	CASSAGLAGAEQYF	TGTGCCAGCAGCGCGGGACTAGCGGGGGCCGAGCAGTACTTC
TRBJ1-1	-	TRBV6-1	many	CASSNPAALGAFF	TGTGCCAGCAGTAACCCGGCCGCTCTTGGAGCTTTCTTT
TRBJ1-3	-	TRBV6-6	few	CASSYSDLGNTIYF	TGTGCCAGCAGTTACTCCGACTTGGGAAACACCATATATTTT
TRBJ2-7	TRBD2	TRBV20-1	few	CSARTSGNGLVDEQYF	TGCAGTGCTAGGACTAGCGGGAACGGTTTAGTGGACGAGCAGTACTTC
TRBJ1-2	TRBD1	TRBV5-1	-	CASSQGTDGYTF	TGCGCCAGCAGCCAAGGGACAGACGGCTACACCTTC
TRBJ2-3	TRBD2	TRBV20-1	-	CSARVTPGLAGTDTQYF	TGCAGTGCTAGGGTCACTCCGGGACTAGCGGGCACAGATACGCAGTATTTT
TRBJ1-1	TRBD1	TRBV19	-	CASSTGGVVNTEAFF	TGTGCCAGTAGTACAGGGGGAGTCGTGAACACTGAAGCTTTCTTT
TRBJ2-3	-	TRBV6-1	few	CASSEGSVYSTDTQYF	TGTGCCAGCAGTGAAGGATCTGTTTATAGCACAGATACGCAGTATTTT